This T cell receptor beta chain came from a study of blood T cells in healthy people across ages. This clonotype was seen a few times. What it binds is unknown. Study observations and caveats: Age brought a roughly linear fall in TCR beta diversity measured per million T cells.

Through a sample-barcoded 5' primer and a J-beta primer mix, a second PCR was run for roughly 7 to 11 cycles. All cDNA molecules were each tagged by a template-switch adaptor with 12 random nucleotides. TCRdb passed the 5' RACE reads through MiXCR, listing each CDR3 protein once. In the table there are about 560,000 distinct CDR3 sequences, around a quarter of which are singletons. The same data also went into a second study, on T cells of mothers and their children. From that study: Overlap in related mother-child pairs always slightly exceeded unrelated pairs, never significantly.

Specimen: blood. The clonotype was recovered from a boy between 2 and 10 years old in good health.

For the CDR3, the DNA is TGTGCCAGCAGTGCCAAGGCAACAGGGAAGCGGGACTATGGCTACACCTTC. This translates into CASSAKATGKRDYGYTF. This chain uses TRBV27 with TRBJ1-2; perhaps TRBD1 as D (6 bases). Germline values: CDR1 MNHEY, CDR2 SMNVEV (reference sequence). The V end was cut by 5 bases, the J end by 3 bases, with 22 bases between. This CDR3 comprises 17 residues.